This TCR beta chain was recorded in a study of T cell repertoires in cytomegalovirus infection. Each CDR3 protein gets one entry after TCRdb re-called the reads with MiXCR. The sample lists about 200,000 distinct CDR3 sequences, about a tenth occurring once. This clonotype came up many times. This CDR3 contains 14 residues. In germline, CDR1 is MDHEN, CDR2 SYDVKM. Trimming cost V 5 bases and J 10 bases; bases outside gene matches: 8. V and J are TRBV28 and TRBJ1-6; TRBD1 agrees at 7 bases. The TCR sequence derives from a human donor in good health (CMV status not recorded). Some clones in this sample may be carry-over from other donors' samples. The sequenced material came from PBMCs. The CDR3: CASSQQGTNSPLHF. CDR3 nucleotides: TGTGCCAGCAGTCAACAGGGGACCAACTCACCCCTCCACTTT. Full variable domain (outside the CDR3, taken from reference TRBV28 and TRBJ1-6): DVKVTQSSRYLVKRTGEKVFLECVQDMDHENMFWYRQDPGLGLRLIYFSYDVKMKEKGDIPEGYSVSREKKERFSLILESASTNQTSMYLCASSQQGTNSPLHFGNGTRLTVT.